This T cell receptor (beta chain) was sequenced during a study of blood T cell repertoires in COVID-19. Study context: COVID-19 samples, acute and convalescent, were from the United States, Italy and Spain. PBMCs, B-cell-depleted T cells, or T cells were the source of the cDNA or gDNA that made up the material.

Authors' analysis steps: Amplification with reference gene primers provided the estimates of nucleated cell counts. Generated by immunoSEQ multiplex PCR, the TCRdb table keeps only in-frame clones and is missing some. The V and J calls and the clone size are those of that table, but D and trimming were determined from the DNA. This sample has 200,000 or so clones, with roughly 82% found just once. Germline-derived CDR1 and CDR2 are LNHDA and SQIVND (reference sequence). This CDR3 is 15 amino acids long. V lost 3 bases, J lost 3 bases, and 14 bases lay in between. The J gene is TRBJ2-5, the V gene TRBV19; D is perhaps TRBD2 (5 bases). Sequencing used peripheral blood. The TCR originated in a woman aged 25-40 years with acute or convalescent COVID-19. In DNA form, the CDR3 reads TGTGCCAGTAGTATTTGGACCGCGGGCAAAGAGACCCAGTACTTC. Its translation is CASSIWTAGKETQYF.